Described below is a single T cell receptor beta chain sequence and its context. These data originate in a study of blood T cell repertoires in COVID-19. Clones were sequenced by immunoSEQ multiplex PCR, and TCRdb holds only the in-frame ones, with some missing. The sample has approximately 78,000 clones; approximately 87% are singletons. The CDR3 consists of 14 residues. Trimming removed 1 base at V and 4 bases at J, with 10 bases between. Germline CDR1 reads MNHNS; CDR2 reads SASEGT. The chain carries TRBV6-1 and TRBJ2-5; D may be TRBD1 (6 bases). The sequenced sample consisted of peripheral blood. The source is a woman aged 80 or older with acute or convalescent COVID-19. The CDR3 sequence is CASSEEVRGETQYF. The CDR3 DNA follows: TGTGCCAGCAGTGAAGAGGTCAGGGGAGAGACCCAGTACTTC.